This T cell receptor beta chain derives from a study of T cell responses to AZD1222 COVID-19 vaccine. Study-level findings and limits: Females outnumbered males among donors, who were mostly white British; clonal diversity was possibly underestimated.

In the case of this clone: Antigen specificity is unknown.

This CDR3 has 16 residues. V gave up 3 bases and J gave up 5 bases, with 20 bases separating them. Germline V gives CDR1 SGHRS, CDR2 YFSETQ. Libraries were prepared by immunoSEQ multiplex PCR; TCRdb keeps only in-frame clonotypes and omits some of them. The repertoire holds about 45,000 clones, with around 81% as singletons. This sequence was found in an adult in good health. The rearrangement joins TRBV5-1 to TRBJ2-5; no reliable D call. Sequenced here: peripheral blood, sampled on day 0 of AZD1222 vaccination. CDR3 region: CASSSQGLANGETQYF. CDR3 sequence (DNA): TGCGCCAGCAGCTCCCAAGGTCTGGCCAATGGGGAGACCCAGTACTTC.